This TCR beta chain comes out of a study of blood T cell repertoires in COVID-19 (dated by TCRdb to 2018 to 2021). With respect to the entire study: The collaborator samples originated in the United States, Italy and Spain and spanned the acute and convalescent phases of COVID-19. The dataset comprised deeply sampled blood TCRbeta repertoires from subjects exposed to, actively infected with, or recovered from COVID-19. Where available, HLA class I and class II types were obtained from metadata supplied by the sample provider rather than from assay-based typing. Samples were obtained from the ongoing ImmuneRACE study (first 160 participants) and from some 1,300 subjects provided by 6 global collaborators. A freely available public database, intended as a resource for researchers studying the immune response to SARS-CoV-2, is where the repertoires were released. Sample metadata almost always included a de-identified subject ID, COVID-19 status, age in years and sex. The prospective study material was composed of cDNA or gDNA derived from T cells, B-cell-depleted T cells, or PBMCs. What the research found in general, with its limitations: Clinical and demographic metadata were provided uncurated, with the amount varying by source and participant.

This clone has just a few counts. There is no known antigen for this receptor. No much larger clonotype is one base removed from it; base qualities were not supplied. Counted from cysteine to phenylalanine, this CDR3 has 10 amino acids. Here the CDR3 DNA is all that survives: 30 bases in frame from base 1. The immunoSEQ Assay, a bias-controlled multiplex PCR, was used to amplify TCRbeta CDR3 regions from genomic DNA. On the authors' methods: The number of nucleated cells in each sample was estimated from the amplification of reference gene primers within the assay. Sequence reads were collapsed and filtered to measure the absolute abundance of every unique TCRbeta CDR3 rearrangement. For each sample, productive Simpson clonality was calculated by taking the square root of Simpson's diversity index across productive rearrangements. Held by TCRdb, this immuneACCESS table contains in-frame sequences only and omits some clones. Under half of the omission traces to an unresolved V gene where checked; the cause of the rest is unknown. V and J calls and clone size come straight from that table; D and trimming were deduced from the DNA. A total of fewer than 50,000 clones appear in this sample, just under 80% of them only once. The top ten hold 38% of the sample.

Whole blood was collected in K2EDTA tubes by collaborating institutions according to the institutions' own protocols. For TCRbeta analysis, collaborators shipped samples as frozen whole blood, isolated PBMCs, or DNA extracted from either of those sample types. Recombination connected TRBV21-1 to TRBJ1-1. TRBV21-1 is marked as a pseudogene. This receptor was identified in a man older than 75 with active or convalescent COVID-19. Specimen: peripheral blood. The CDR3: CASSKSPGFF. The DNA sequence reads TGTGCCAGCAGCAAAAGTCCGGGTTTCTTT.